The 9 T cell receptor beta chains presented below share a single source sample, sequenced in a study of beta chain features in type 1 diabetes. The entirety of the isolated RNA underwent reverse transcription, so expressed TCRB transcripts were sequenced. Clones were sequenced by immunoSEQ multiplex PCR, and TCRdb holds only the in-frame ones, with some missing. Altogether some 270,000 clones are present, 8% being singletons, with the ten largest covering 1%. The sequenced material came from central memory CD4+ T cells from blood. These TCRs come from a woman younger than 35 in good health.

V gene TRBV5-1 combines with J gene TRBJ2-5; D gene uncertain. Trimming pared 0 bases from V and 2 bases from J, leaving 17 bases between. The CDR3 loop spans 17 amino acids. The germline CDR1 and CDR2 sequences are SGHRS and YFSETQ. The CDR3 DNA follows: TGCGCCAGCAGCTTGGGTATTAGCAGTTTGGCGCAAGAGACCCAGTACTTC. It translates to CASSLGISSLAQETQYF.

This clone was counted many times. The chain couples TRBV28 to TRBJ2-7, with 13 bases lining up with TRBD2. CDR1 is MDHEN and CDR2 is SYDVKM in the germline V gene. The CDR3 consists of 13 residues. J gave up 5 bases and V 10 bases, and 5 bases lay outside the gene matches. The CDR3 DNA reads as TGTGCCACCGGGACTAGCGGGGAGGACGAGCAGTACGTC. Amino acid sequence: CATGTSGEDEQYV.

V and J are TRBV7-6 and TRBJ2-7; D gene uncertain. The CDR3 has 14 residues. Germline CDR1 is SGHVS and CDR2 is FNYEAQ. V was pared by 5 bases and J by 5 bases, with 16 bases between. In DNA form, the CDR3 reads TGTGCCAGCAGCCGGCGCCCCGCCGTAGACGAGCAGTACTTC. Translation: CASSRRPAVDEQYF.

The chain links TRBV9 to TRBJ2-5; possibly TRBD2 for D (6 bases). Trimming cost V 4 bases and J 5 bases, with 15 bases left between them. Per the germline V gene, CDR1 is SGDLS and CDR2 is YYNGEE. The CDR3 covers 14 residues. CDR3 sequence: CASSRLLAGETQYF. The CDR3 coding sequence is TGTGCCAGCAGCCGTCTACTAGCCGGGGAGACCCAGTACTTC.

In this sample, this clone turned up a few times. The chain has TRBV11-3 and TRBJ2-1; a possible D gene is TRBD2 (6 bases). The CDR3 has 15 amino acids. Germline V CDR1 and CDR2: SGHNT, YENEEA. V was trimmed by 0 bases and J by 7 bases, leaving 13 bases between them. The CDR3 loop is CASSLDPGEENEQFF. The CDR3 region has the DNA TGTGCCAGCAGCTTAGATCCGGGAGAGGAGAATGAGCAGTTCTTC.

V gene TRBV7-3 combines with J gene TRBJ2-4; D gene ambiguous. The germline gives CDR1 SGHTA, CDR2 FQGTGA. The ends were cut back, 1 base at V and 9 bases at J, with 13 bases in the middle. The CDR3 runs to 14 residues. In DNA form, the CDR3 reads TGTGCCAGCAGCTTAAATGGCCAAGTCGGCATTCAGTACTTC. It codes for CASSLNGQVGIQYF.

This sequence joins TRBV2 and TRBJ2-7, with D tentatively TRBD1 or TRBD2 (5 bases each). CDR3 length: 14 amino acids. CDR1 and CDR2 (germline): SNHLY, FYNNEI. The ends were cut back, 7 bases at V and 0 bases at J, with 13 bases in the middle. The CDR3 DNA follows: TGTGCCAGCACCGGGGACGGAAGCTCCTACGAGCAGTACGTC. This codes for CASTGDGSSYEQYV.

This clone was seen only a few times. The CDR3 here is CASRRSTSGKGNEQFF. CDR3 bases: TGTGCCAGCCGCCGATCGACTAGCGGGAAGGGCAATGAGCAGTTCTTC. The V and J genes are TRBV7-8 and TRBJ2-1; 11 bases are a match to TRBD2. The CDR3 runs 16 residues. Germline V gene data show CDR1 as SGHVS and CDR2 as FQNEAQ. With V trimmed by 8 bases and J by 6 bases, 12 bases remained unmatched.

Ten or more counts support this clone. V and J are TRBV7-9 and TRBJ2-3, with 9 nucleotides matching TRBD1. Germline trimming cut 4 bases from V and 3 bases from J; bases unmatched to any gene: 2. CDR3 length: 14 amino acids. The V gene's germline CDR1 is SEHNR and CDR2 FQNEAQ (reference sequence). CDR3 amino acids: CASSSGQGTDTQYF. CDR3 nucleotides: TGTGCCAGCAGCTCGGGACAGGGTACAGATACGCAGTATTTT.